One sample yielded the 31 T cell receptor beta chains listed below, sequenced in a study of blood T cell repertoires in COVID-19. Only in-frame clones appear in the TCRdb table, and some are missing; sequencing was by immunoSEQ multiplex PCR. The table includes 250,000 or so clones, roughly 90% detected once. Sequenced input: peripheral blood. These receptors all come from a man aged 25-45 years with active or convalescent COVID-19.

The count of this clone is one. V is TRBV30 and J is TRBJ1-3; TRBD1 aligns across 7 bases. There are 11 residues in the CDR3. Germline V gives CDR1 GTSNPN, CDR2 SVGIG (reference sequence). The junction had 1 base not matched to a gene; V was cut back by 5 bases and J by 6 bases. The CDR3 loop reads CAWDRVNTIYF. CDR3 in DNA: TGTGCCTGGGACAGGGTAAACACCATATATTTT. The full variable domain, in which reference TRBV30 and TRBJ1-3 provide the parts outside the CDR3, is SQTIHQWPATLVQPVGSPLSLECTVEGTSNPNLYWYRQAAGRGLQLLFYSVGIGQISSEVPQNLSASRPQDRQFILSSKKLLLSDSGFYLCAWDRVNTIYFGEGSWLTVV.

The J gene is TRBJ2-3, the V gene TRBV5-4, with 11 bases that match TRBD2. The V gene's germline CDR1 is SGHNT and CDR2 YYREEE (reference sequence). V was clipped by 3 bases and J by 2 bases; unmatched bases: 5. The length of the CDR3 is 16 residues. The CDR3 DNA follows: TGTGCCAGCAGCTGGCTAGCGGGGGGATTCACAGATACGCAGTATTTT. This gives the protein CASSWLAGGFTDTQYF. The whole variable domain, filled in from reference TRBV5-4 and TRBJ2-3, reads ETGVTQSPTHLIKTRGQQVTLRCSSQSGHNTVSWYQQALGQGPQFIFQYYREEENGRGNFPPRFSGLQFPNYSSELNVNALELDDSALYLCASSWLAGGFTDTQYFGPGTRLTVL.

The chain has TRBV14 and TRBJ1-3, with a tentative D call TRBD1 (5 bases). This CDR3 has 15 residues. The V gene's germline CDR1 is SGHDN and CDR2 FVKESK. Trimming shortened V by 4 bases and J by 4 bases, and 14 bases separated the two germline ends. CDR3 sequence reads: CASSRFGGSGNTIYF. CDR3 bases: TGTGCCAGCAGCCGCTTTGGGGGGTCCGGAAACACCATATATTTT.

V is TRBV29-1 and J is TRBJ1-4; 8 nucleotides match TRBD1. The V gene end was trimmed by 7 bases and the J gene end by 5 bases; junction bases not matched to a gene: 9. In germline, CDR1 is SQVTM, CDR2 ANQGSEA. There are 14 residues in the CDR3. The chain's CDR3 is CSGSGTGPNEKLFF. The CDR3 DNA reads TGCAGCGGATCCGGGACAGGACCCAATGAAAAACTGTTTTTT.

The chain recombines TRBV5-1 with TRBJ2-1, with D unresolved. CDR3 size: 17 residues. Trimming cost V 2 bases and J 0 bases, with 15 bases left between them. The V gene's germline CDR1 is SGHRS and CDR2 YFSETQ. The CDR3 bases are TGCGCCAGCAGCTTCAGGTCGTCCCAGGACTCCTACAATGAGCAGTTCTTC. Its protein product is CASSFRSSQDSYNEQFF.

V usage is TRBV20-1 and J usage is TRBJ2-3; no clear D gene. V lost 0 bases and J 7 bases, leaving 5 bases between the germline ends. The CDR3 is made up of 11 amino acids. CDR1 and CDR2 from the germline V gene are DFQATT and SNEGSKA (reference sequence). In DNA form, the CDR3 reads TGCAGTGCTAGAGACAGAAATACGCAGTATTTT. Its protein product is CSARDRNTQYF.

V usage is TRBV5-1 and J usage is TRBJ1-4; TRBD1 agrees at 7 bases. The CDR3 spans 14 residues. Looked up from germline, CDR1 is SGHRS and CDR2 is YFSETQ. V lost 4 bases to trimming and J lost 5 bases; unmatched junction nucleotides: 5. CDR3 nucleotide sequence: TGCGCCAGCAGCGGGGGACAGAGAAATGAAAAACTGTTTTTT. This translates into CASSGGQRNEKLFF.

The chain is built from TRBV10-3 and TRBJ1-1; perhaps TRBD1 as D (6 bases). CDR1 and CDR2 from the germline V gene are ENHRY and SYGVKD. With 2 bases removed from V and 4 bases from J, the gap between germline ends came to 14 bases. This CDR3 contains 15 residues. The CDR3 DNA reads as TGTGCCATCAGTGAGGGGAGGGGGAGGAGCACTGAAGCTTTCTTT. It is translated as CAISEGRGRSTEAFF.

J is TRBJ1-6 and V is TRBV5-1; TRBD1 agrees at 7 bases. This CDR3 is 16 amino acids long. The V and J ends lost 2 bases and 10 bases, in that order; junction bases with no gene match: 12. Germline CDR1 is SGHRS and CDR2 is YFSETQ. CDR3 in DNA: TGCGCCAGCAGCTTAGGGACAGTTCGAACCGGGTCACCCCTCCACTTT. Its translation is CASSLGTVRTGSPLHF.

The genes are TRBV2 and TRBJ2-1, with D perhaps matching TRBD2 (6 bases). Germline values: CDR1 SNHLY, CDR2 FYNNEI. The CDR3 has 12 residues. Trimming took off 7 bases at V and 7 bases at J, with 11 bases between the two ends. This CDR3 reads CASNGGLNEQFF. CDR3 sequence (DNA): TGTGCCAGCAATGGGGGGTTGAATGAGCAGTTCTTC.

The rearrangement joins TRBV7-2 to TRBJ1-3; 8 bases agree with TRBD1. After removal of 4 bases from V and 3 bases from J, the junction contained 5 bases not matched to a gene. There are 15 residues in the CDR3. Germline CDR1 reads SGHTA; CDR2 reads FQGNSA. The CDR3 protein is CASSSYRGYGNTIYF. For the CDR3, the DNA is TGTGCCAGCAGCTCCTACAGGGGGTATGGAAACACCATATATTTT.

V and J are TRBV11-2 and TRBJ1-3, with D maybe TRBD1 (6 bases). The CDR3 length is 17 residues. V lost 0 bases and J lost 5, with 17 bases in between. CDR1 and CDR2 (germline): SGHAT, FQNNGV. CDR3 sequence: CASSLDPRGKDRNTIYF. The CDR3 nucleotides read TGTGCCAGCAGCTTAGACCCCAGGGGAAAAGACAGAAACACCATATATTTT.

This clone was observed a handful of times. This chain connects TRBV7-9 to TRBJ1-2; a weak D match, TRBD1 (5 bases). CDR3 length equals 13 residues. Trimming took off 3 bases at V and 0 bases at J, with 5 bases between the two ends. Germline V lookup: CDR1 SEHNR, CDR2 FQNEAQ (reference sequence). CDR3: CASSLTANYGYTF. The CDR3 bases are TGTGCCAGCAGCTTGACAGCTAACTATGGCTACACCTTC. Filled out from reference TRBV7-9 and TRBJ1-2, the complete variable domain reads DTGVSQNPRHKITKRGQNVTFRCDPISEHNRLYWYRQTLGQGPEFLTYFQNEAQLEKSRLLSDRFSAERPKGSFSTLEIQRTEQGDSAMYLCASSLTANYGYTFGSGTRLTVV.

This sequence joins TRBV19 and TRBJ2-7, with D perhaps matching TRBD1 (6 bases). The CDR3 covers 14 residues. CDR1 and CDR2 from the germline V gene are LNHDA and SQIVND (reference sequence). Trimming stripped 1 base from V and 5 bases from J, with 12 bases between. The CDR3 bases are TGTGCCAGTAGTATAGTGGCAGGGGATGACGAGCAGTACTTC. It translates to CASSIVAGDDEQYF.

This chain uses TRBV28 with TRBJ1-1; D remains ambiguous. The CDR3 spans 14 residues. The germline V and J ends were trimmed by 5 bases and 1 base, with 11 bases remaining between them. Germline-derived CDR1 and CDR2 are MDHEN and SYDVKM. CDR3 protein: CASSAARPNTEAFF. In DNA form, the CDR3 reads TGTGCCAGCAGTGCGGCCCGCCCGAACACTGAAGCTTTCTTT.

V is TRBV7-2 and J is TRBJ2-2; TRBD2 matches 16 bases. This CDR3 region has 18 residues. Trimming at V came to 5 bases and at J to 6 bases, leaving 9 bases not matched to a gene. The V gene's germline CDR1 is SGHTA and CDR2 FQGNSA. The CDR3 DNA sequence: TGTGCCAGCAGCCTCACGGGACTAGCGGGGGGGTTAGCCGGGGAGCTGTTTTTT. It translates to CASSLTGLAGGLAGELFF.

The gene calls are TRBV3-1 (or the pseudogene TRBV3-2) and TRBJ2-3, with D maybe TRBD2 (6 bases). Trimming left V 4 bases short and J 4 bases short, with 21 bases between. There are 17 residues in the CDR3. Looked up from germline, CDR1 is LGHDT and CDR2 is YNNKEL (reference sequence). The CDR3 sequence is CASSRQSPGLTSDTQYF. In DNA form, the CDR3 reads TGTGCCAGCAGCCGTCAGTCGCCGGGACTTACTTCAGATACGCAGTATTTT.

This rearrangement joins TRBV30 to TRBJ2-1; 11 bases are shared with TRBD2. The J segment lost 6 bases and the V segment lost 5 bases, leaving 18 bases of the junction unmatched. This CDR3 has 18 residues. Germline values: CDR1 GTSNPN, CDR2 SVGIG (reference sequence). The CDR3 DNA is TGTGCCTGGGCCTCCTTAGCGGGGGGGCAAAACTATTTCAATGAGCAGTTCTTC. Translating it yields CAWASLAGGQNYFNEQFF. Full variable domain (outside the CDR3, taken from reference TRBV30 and TRBJ2-1): SQTIHQWPATLVQPVGSPLSLECTVEGTSNPNLYWYRQAAGRGLQLLFYSVGIGQISSEVPQNLSASRPQDRQFILSSKKLLLSDSGFYLCAWASLAGGQNYFNEQFFGPGTRLTVL.

The gene calls are TRBV5-3 and TRBJ1-6; possibly TRBD1 for D (5 bases). TRBV5-3 is an ORF; its function is uncertain. Trimming pared 2 bases from V and 7 bases from J, leaving 10 bases between. CDR3 length: 14 amino acids. This chain's CDR3 is CARSFRDCNSPLHF. As DNA, the CDR3 is TGTGCCAGAAGCTTCCGGGACTGCAATTCACCCCTCCACTTT.

The chain combines TRBV19 with TRBJ1-1; the D gene is possibly TRBD1 (5 bases). This CDR3 region has 13 residues. The germline V gene has CDR1 LNHDA and CDR2 SQIVND (reference sequence). Trimming left V 7 bases short and J 5 bases short, with 14 bases between. In DNA, the CDR3 is TGTGCCAGTAATTGGGCAGGGTCGACTGAAGCTTTCTTT. This translates into CASNWAGSTEAFF.

This chain joins TRBV6-5 and TRBJ2-7; possible D gene TRBD1, 5 bases. The V and J ends lost 6 bases and 3 bases respectively, with 9 bases between them. The CDR3 loop spans 12 amino acids. CDR1 and CDR2 (germline): MNHEY, SVGAGI. DNA of the CDR3: TGTGCCAGCAGGGGGCCCAACTACGAGCAGTACTTC. Its translation is CASRGPNYEQYF.

The rearrangement uses TRBV7-9 and TRBJ2-1; D possibly corresponds to TRBD2 (6 bases). V was shortened by 5 bases and J by 10 bases, with 15 bases between the two germline ends. CDR3 length: 13 amino acids. Germline V lookup: CDR1 SEHNR, CDR2 FQNEAQ (reference sequence). CDR3 bases: TGTGCCAGCAGCCAACTGGGGGGTGAGGAGCAGTTCTTC. This gives the protein CASSQLGGEEQFF.

V usage is TRBV7-9 and J usage is TRBJ2-3; perhaps TRBD1 as D (5 bases). Germline CDR1 and CDR2: SEHNR and FQNEAQ (reference sequence). This CDR3 has 15 amino acids. The V end was cut by 6 bases, the J end by 3 bases, with 16 bases between. CDR3 sequence (DNA): TGTGCCAGCAGTACCGGGCAGGGTTGGACAGATACGCAGTATTTT. It is translated as CASSTGQGWTDTQYF.

The V call is TRBV10-3, the J call TRBJ1-1, with 8 bases lining up with TRBD1. CDR1 and CDR2 (germline): ENHRY, SYGVKD. CDR3 size: 15 residues. Losses at the gene ends were 3 bases for V and 10 bases for J; bases not matched to a gene: 13. The CDR3 sequence: CAISEFVETGEGAFF. The CDR3 bases are TGTGCCATCAGTGAATTCGTTGAGACAGGGGAAGGAGCTTTCTTT.

The V call is TRBV7-2, the J call TRBJ1-6; a possible D gene is TRBD1 (5 bases). The length of the CDR3 is 16 residues. Germline loops: CDR1 SGHTA, CDR2 FQGNSA. Trimming removed 1 base at V and 6 bases at J, with 13 bases between. CDR3 coding DNA: TGTGCCAGCAGCTTAGTGGGGCAGGGCGGTAATTCACCCCTCCACTTT. It encodes CASSLVGQGGNSPLHF.

The chain joins TRBV9 to TRBJ2-3, with D possibly matching TRBD1 (6 bases). CDR1 SGDLS and CDR2 YYNGEE come from the germline V gene. Trimming shortened V by 4 bases and J by 3 bases, and 18 bases separated the two germline ends. The CDR3 is 16 amino acids. The CDR3 reads CASSPIVGGATDTQYF. In nucleotides, the CDR3 is TGTGCCAGCAGCCCGATTGTAGGGGGAGCAACAGATACGCAGTATTTT. The entire variable domain, with the rest obtained from reference TRBV9 and TRBJ2-3, is as follows: DSGVTQTPKHLITATGQRVTLRCSPRSGDLSVYWYQQSLDQGLQFLIQYYNGEERAKGNILERFSAQQFPDLHSELNLSSLELGDSALYFCASSPIVGGATDTQYFGPGTRLTVL.

The chain carries TRBV19 and TRBJ1-1; D is ambiguous. The CDR3 consists of 14 residues. With 4 bases removed from V and 1 base from J, the gap between germline ends came to 10 bases. Germline loops: CDR1 LNHDA, CDR2 SQIVND (reference sequence). DNA for the CDR3: TGTGCCAGTAGTACACAACAGAAGAACACTGAAGCTTTCTTT. This encodes CASSTQQKNTEAFF.

Only a few counts were recorded for this clone. This chain uses TRBV5-1 with TRBJ2-3; 14 bases agree with TRBD2. CDR3 length: 20 residues. After removal of 7 bases from V and 0 bases from J, the junction contained 16 bases not matched to a gene. Germline values: CDR1 SGHRS, CDR2 YFSETQ. This CDR3 reads CASRGEGLAGGIYSTDTQYF. CDR3 bases: TGCGCCAGCCGAGGAGAAGGACTAGCGGGGGGAATATATAGCACAGATACGCAGTATTTT.

The chain has TRBV4-2 and TRBJ2-1; possible D gene TRBD2, 6 bases. Trimming pared 7 bases from V and 0 bases from J, leaving 16 bases between. Germline V gives CDR1 LGHNA, CDR2 YNFKEQ. CDR3 size: 16 residues. The CDR3 loop is CASTLEGSLSYNEQFF. As DNA, the CDR3 is TGTGCCAGCACGTTGGAGGGGTCTCTCTCCTACAATGAGCAGTTCTTC.

This clone was seen once. V and J are TRBV6-5 and TRBJ2-5, with TRBD2 matching over 14 bases. Germline assignment: CDR1 MNHEY and CDR2 SVGAGI. The V gene end was trimmed by 6 bases and the J gene end by 5 bases; junction bases not matched to a gene: 5. The CDR3 loop spans 15 amino acids. The CDR3 bases are TGTGCCAGCAGCTTGACTAGCGGGGGGGCTGAGACCCAGTACTTC. Protein sequence: CASSLTSGGAETQYF.

This chain connects TRBV4-3 to TRBJ1-1; 8 bases are shared with TRBD1. Looked up from germline, CDR1 is LGHNA and CDR2 is YSLEER. The CDR3 is made up of 14 amino acids. The J segment lost 5 bases and the V segment lost 5 bases, leaving 7 bases of the junction unmatched. The CDR3 here is CASSGAQGVTEAFF. The CDR3 nucleotides are TGCGCCAGCAGCGGAGCACAGGGGGTAACTGAAGCTTTCTTT.